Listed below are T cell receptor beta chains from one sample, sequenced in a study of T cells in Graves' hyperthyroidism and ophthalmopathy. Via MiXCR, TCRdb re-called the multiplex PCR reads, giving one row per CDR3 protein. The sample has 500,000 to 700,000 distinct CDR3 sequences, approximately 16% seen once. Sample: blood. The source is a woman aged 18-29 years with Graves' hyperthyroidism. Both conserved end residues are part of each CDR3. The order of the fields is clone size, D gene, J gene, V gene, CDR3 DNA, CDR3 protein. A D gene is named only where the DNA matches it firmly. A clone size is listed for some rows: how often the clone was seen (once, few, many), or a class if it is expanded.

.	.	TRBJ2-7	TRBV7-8	TGTGCCAGCAGCTTAGAGCGCTCAGGTCCCTACGAGCAGTACTTC	CASSLERSGPYEQYF
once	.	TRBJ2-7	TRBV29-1	TGCAGCGTGAACGGGGGGCGCTCCTCCTACAATGAGCAGTACTTC	CSVNGGRSSYNEQYF
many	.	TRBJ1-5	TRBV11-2	TGTGCCAGCAGCCAGGACTCAAATCAGCCCCAGCATTTT	CASSQDSNQPQHF
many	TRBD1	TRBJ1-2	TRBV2	TGTGCCAGCAGTGAGGGGGGACAGGGAAGAGGCTACACCTTC	CASSEGGQGRGYTF
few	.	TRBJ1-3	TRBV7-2	TGTGCCAGCAGCTTAAGTGGTAGCTCTGGAAACACCATATATTTT	CASSLSGSSGNTIYF
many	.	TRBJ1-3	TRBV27	TGTGCCAGCAGTTTAACATACAGCTCTGGAAACACCATATATTTT	CASSLTYSSGNTIYF
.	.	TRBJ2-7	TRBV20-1	TGCAGTGCTAGAGAAGCCGATTACGAGCAGTACTTC	CSAREADYEQYF
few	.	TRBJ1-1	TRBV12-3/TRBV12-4	TGTGCCAGCAGTTTCGGGGAACAACGGATCACTGAAGCTTTCTTT	CASSFGEQRITEAFF
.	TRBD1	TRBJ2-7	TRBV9	TGTGCCAGCAGCGCCCAGGACAGGGGGGTTAAGGAGCAGTACTTC	CASSAQDRGVKEQYF
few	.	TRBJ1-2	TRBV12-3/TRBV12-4	TGTGCCAGCAGCCACGGACGGTCCTATGGCTACACCTTC	CASSHGRSYGYTF
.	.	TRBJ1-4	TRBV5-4	TGTGCCAGCAGCTTGGACGGCCGAAATGGAAAACTGTTTTTT	CASSLDGRNGKLFF
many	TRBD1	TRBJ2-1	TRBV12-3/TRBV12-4	TGTGCCAGCAACAGGGGTATCTCCTACAATGAGCAGTTCTTC	CASNRGISYNEQFF
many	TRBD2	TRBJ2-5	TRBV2	TGTGCCAGCGCAGGTCTAGCGGGAGACTGGGAGACCCAGTACTTC	CASAGLAGDWETQYF
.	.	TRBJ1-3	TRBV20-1	TGCAGTGTTAGGGGGGGCAATCTCAACACCATATATTTT	CSVRGGNLNTIYF
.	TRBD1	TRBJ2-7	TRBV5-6	TGTGCCAGCAGCGAAGCCGGGACAGGGACCTACGAGCAGTACTTC	CASSEAGTGTYEQYF
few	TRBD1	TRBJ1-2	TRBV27	TGTGCCAGCAGCCCCCGGGACAGGGGGCGAGGCTACACCTTC	CASSPRDRGRGYTF
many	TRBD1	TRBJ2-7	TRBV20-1	TGCAGTGCTCCCCACCACAGGGGGCCCTACGAGCAGTACTTC	CSAPHHRGPYEQYF
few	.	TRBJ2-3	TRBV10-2	TGCGCCAGCAGTGAGTCGGGACCAATTTCGGGGGATACGCAGTATTTT	CASSESGPISGDTQYF
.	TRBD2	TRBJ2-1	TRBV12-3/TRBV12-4	TGTGCCAGCAGACCCCCGACTGGGGCGGGGAGGGCCTACAATGAGCAGTTCTTC	CASRPPTGAGRAYNEQFF
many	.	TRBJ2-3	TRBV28	TGTGCCAGCAGTTCCGGGACAAACCTCAGCACAGATACGCAGTATTTT	CASSSGTNLSTDTQYF
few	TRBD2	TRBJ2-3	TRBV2	TGTGCCAGCAGTGAAGGGACTAGCGGGATCCCCGTCCGCACAGATACGCAGTATTTT	CASSEGTSGIPVRTDTQYF
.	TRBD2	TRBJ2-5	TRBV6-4	TGTGCCAGCAGACCGACTAGCGGGAGTTGGGAGACCCAGTACTTC	CASRPTSGSWETQYF
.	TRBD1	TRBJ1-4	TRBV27	TGTGCCAGCAGTCCGCCGGGACAGGGGTTGAACAAACTGTTTTTT	CASSPPGQGLNKLFF
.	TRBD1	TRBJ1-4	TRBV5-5	TGTGCCAGCATCCGGACAGGGTCAGGAGAAAAACTGTTTTTT	CASIRTGSGEKLFF
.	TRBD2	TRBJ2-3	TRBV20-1	TGCAGTGCTAGAGATTTATCACTAGCGGGAGGGCCGACAGATACGCAGTATTTT	CSARDLSLAGGPTDTQYF
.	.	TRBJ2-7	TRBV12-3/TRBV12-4	TGTGCCAGCAGTACCCAGAGCTCCTACGAGCAGTACTTC	CASSTQSSYEQYF
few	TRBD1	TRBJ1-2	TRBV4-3	TGCGCCAGCAGCCAACTTGACAGGGAGGCGGGTGGCTACACCTTC	CASSQLDREAGGYTF
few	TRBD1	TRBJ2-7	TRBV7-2	TGTGCCAGCAGCCCCTACAGGGGGAGCTCCTACGAGCAGTACTTC	CASSPYRGSSYEQYF
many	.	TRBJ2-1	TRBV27	TGTGCCAGCGCGAACACGGGGAGCTCCTACAATGAGCAGTTCTTC	CASANTGSSYNEQFF
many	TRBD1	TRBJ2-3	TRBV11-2	TGTGCCAGCAGCTTAATGACAGGGGCAGATACGCAGTATTTT	CASSLMTGADTQYF
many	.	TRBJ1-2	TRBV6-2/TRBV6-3	TGTGCCAGCAGTTACCCCCGGAACTATGGCTACACCTTC	CASSYPRNYGYTF
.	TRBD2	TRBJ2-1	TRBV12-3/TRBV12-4	TGTGCCAGCAGTTTAGAACGACTAGCGGGGGGGGTGGATGAGCAGTTCTTC	CASSLERLAGGVDEQFF
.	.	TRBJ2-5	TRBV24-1	TGTGCCACCAATGATTTGGGCAGTCAAGAGACCCAGTACTTC	CATNDLGSQETQYF
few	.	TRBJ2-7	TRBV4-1	TGTGCCAGCAGCCCCCCACGCTCCTCCTACGAGCAGTACTTC	CASSPPRSSYEQYF
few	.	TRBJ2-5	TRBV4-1	TGCGCCAGCAGCCAAAGGCCGTCCCAAGAGACCCAGTACTTC	CASSQRPSQETQYF
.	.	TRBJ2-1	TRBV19	TGTGCCAGTAGTATCGGGGATTTCTACAATGAGCAGTTCTTC	CASSIGDFYNEQFF
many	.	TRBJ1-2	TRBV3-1	TGTGCCAGCAGCCAAGATGGGACACTCTATGGCTACACCTTC	CASSQDGTLYGYTF